The 16 T cell receptor beta chains given below trace back to one sample, sequenced in a study of cytomegalovirus exposure and HLA in healthy donors. A multiplex PCR was run with 60 Vbeta primers and 13 Jbeta primers. Profiled with immunoSEQ multiplex PCR; TCRdb holds only in-frame clones, not every one. The top ten hold 2.5% to 3% of the sample, which has around 110,000 clones, approximately 81% seen once. The sample consisted of PBMCs. The source of these receptors is a young woman in good health and CMV-seropositive.

This clone was seen more than once but under ten times. The V call is TRBV27, the J call TRBJ1-1; the D is unclear. The CDR3 runs 15 residues. Trimming stripped 2 bases from V and 1 base from J, with 11 bases between. CDR1 and CDR2 (germline): MNHEY, SMNVEV (reference sequence). The chain's CDR3 is CASSLTPPGNTEAFF. For the CDR3, the DNA is TGTGCCAGCAGTTTAACACCCCCGGGGAACACTGAAGCTTTCTTT.

The chain links TRBV7-9 to TRBJ2-7; TRBD2 matches at 10 bases. The CDR3 length is 17 residues. CDR1 and CDR2 from the germline V gene are SEHNR and FQNEAQ (reference sequence). Trimming removed 4 bases from V and 3 bases from J; junction bases left unmatched: 12. The CDR3 nucleotides are TGTGCCAGCAGCTACCTTATAGCGGGAGGACCCAACTACGAGCAGTACTTC. Translation gives CASSYLIAGGPNYEQYF.

J is TRBJ2-7 and V is TRBV4-1; D perhaps matches TRBD2 (8 bases). Trimming took 3 bases from V and 3 from J, leaving 18 bases between them. This CDR3 region has 16 residues. Germline values: CDR1 MGHRA, CDR2 YSYEKL. CDR3 bases: TGCGCCAGCAGCCACCTAAAGGGGGCGGGAGGCTACGAGCAGTACTTC. The encoded protein is CASSHLKGAGGYEQYF.

The chain couples TRBV6-5 to TRBJ2-7, with a tentative D call TRBD2 (5 bases). V was pared by 7 bases and J by 0 bases, with 13 bases between. Germline V CDR1 and CDR2: MNHEY, SVGAGI. This CDR3 comprises 14 residues. This CDR3 reads CASTRHGSSYEQYF. DNA for the CDR3: TGTGCCAGCACAAGACATGGGAGCTCCTACGAGCAGTACTTC.

This chain uses TRBV10-2 with TRBJ2-1; D possibly corresponds to TRBD1 (6 bases). The CDR3 covers 13 residues. Trimming pared 6 bases from V and 5 bases from J, leaving 11 bases between. Germline values: CDR1 WSHSY, CDR2 SAAADI. Here the CDR3 reads CASRAGADNEQFF. The CDR3 region has the DNA TGCGCCAGCAGAGCAGGGGCCGACAATGAGCAGTTCTTC.

CDR3 sequence (DNA): TGTGCCAGCGTTAGGGAGGTAGCGGGAAACAATGAGCAGTTCTTC. Encoded protein: CASVREVAGNNEQFF. The gene calls are TRBV2 and TRBJ2-1, with 8 bases lining up with TRBD2. This CDR3 comprises 15 residues. CDR1 SNHLY and CDR2 FYNNEI come from the germline V gene. V lost 8 bases to trimming and J lost 5 bases; unmatched junction nucleotides: 11.

The chain combines TRBV27 with TRBJ2-1, with 8 bases fitting TRBD2. The V and J ends lost 4 bases and 11 bases, in that order; junction bases with no gene match: 13. This CDR3 spans 15 amino acids. CDR1 MNHEY and CDR2 SMNVEV come from the germline V gene (reference sequence). The CDR3 is CASSSPGSGIVKQFF. For the CDR3, the DNA is TGTGCCAGCAGTTCCCCTGGTAGCGGGATCGTAAAGCAGTTCTTC.

There are a few counts of this clone. The chain carries TRBV10-1 and TRBJ2-7; 11 bases agree with TRBD2. Germline values: CDR1 WNHNN, CDR2 SYGVQD (reference sequence). The CDR3 runs to 18 residues. V trimming: 6 bases; J trimming: 1 base; junction bases outside the gene matches: 14. CDR3 sequence (DNA): TGCGCCAGCAGGACACTAGCGGGAGTCTGCTTTGGTTCCTACGAGCAGTACTTC. Translation: CASRTLAGVCFGSYEQYF.

Here the CDR3 DNA reads TGTGCCAGCAGCTTGAGCGTGGGCAATCAGCCCCAGCATTTT. Its protein product is CASSLSVGNQPQHF. The rearrangement joins TRBV7-9 to TRBJ1-5; D gene ambiguous. Trimming took 3 bases from V and 2 from J, leaving 8 bases between them. Germline V gene data show CDR1 as SEHNR and CDR2 as FQNEAQ (reference sequence). This CDR3 has 14 residues.

The J gene is TRBJ1-1, the V gene TRBV14; TRBD1 matches 10 bases. With V trimmed by 3 bases and J by 6 bases, 1 base remained unmatched. This CDR3 spans 13 amino acids. Germline V CDR1 and CDR2: SGHDN, FVKESK. The CDR3 bases are TGTGCCAGCAGCCAGACAGGGGGCTCTGAAGCTTTCTTT. This codes for CASSQTGGSEAFF.

V and J are TRBV11-3 and TRBJ1-1; D may be TRBD1 (5 bases). Trimming took 1 base from V and 4 from J, leaving 10 bases between them. Germline lookup yields CDR1 SGHNT and CDR2 YENEEA. The CDR3 spans 14 residues. DNA of the CDR3: TGTGCCAGCAGCTTAGGGGGCGCAGGCACTGAAGCTTTCTTT. This gives the protein CASSLGGAGTEAFF.

J is TRBJ2-6 and V is TRBV6-5, with unresolved D. Trimming stripped 0 bases from V and 0 bases from J, with 6 bases between. The CDR3 has 16 amino acids. CDR1 and CDR2 from the germline V gene are MNHEY and SVGAGI. The CDR3 is CASSYSLRSGANVLTF. The CDR3 nucleotides read TGTGCCAGCAGTTACTCGTTGCGCTCTGGGGCCAACGTCCTGACTTTC.

The V gene is TRBV21-1, the J gene TRBJ2-1; the DNA was not compared with TRBD2, the D call given in the table. TRBV21-1 is a documented pseudogene. CDR3 length: 14 amino acids. CDR3 coding DNA: TGTGCCAGCAGCAAAAGTACGTCGGACAATGAGCAGTTCTTC. It codes for CASSKSTSDNEQFF.

This clone was recorded a few times. The chain's CDR3 is CASSFAGPGELFF. CDR3 DNA: TGTGCCAGCAGCTTCGCGGGTCCCGGGGAGCTGTTTTTT. The rearrangement uses TRBV11-3 and TRBJ2-2, with D possibly matching TRBD2 (5 bases). This CDR3 is 13 amino acids long. V gave up 3 bases and J gave up 6 bases, with 8 bases separating them. In germline, CDR1 is SGHNT, CDR2 YENEEA.

The chain is built from TRBV5-1 and TRBJ2-7, with a possible D match to TRBD1 (6 bases). The CDR3 is 15 residues long. The V gene's germline CDR1 is SGHRS and CDR2 YFSETQ. V was pared by 2 bases and J by 3 bases, with 15 bases between. The CDR3 reads CASSFPHRAGYEQYF. The CDR3 DNA follows: TGCGCCAGCAGCTTCCCCCACAGGGCTGGCTACGAGCAGTACTTC. The full variable domain, rest sourced from reference TRBV5-1 and TRBJ2-7, is KAGVTQTPRYLIKTRGQQVTLSCSPISGHRSVSWYQQTPGQGLQFLFEYFSETQRNKGNFPGRFSGRQFSNSRSEMNVSTLELGDSALYLCASSFPHRAGYEQYFGPGTRLTVT.

Comment on this clone: A read error may produce the germline difference seen at one junction end. This chain joins TRBV7-9 and TRBJ2-7; D perhaps matches TRBD2 (7 bases). From germline, CDR1 is SEHNR and CDR2 FQNEAQ (reference sequence). The CDR3 loop spans 16 amino acids. CDR3 nucleotide sequence: TGTGCCAGCAGCTTGTACCTGGGCGGGGGACACTACGAGCAGTGCTTC. It yields the protein CASSLYLGGGHYEQCF.